This entry features one TCR beta chain sequence. The sample is drawn from a study of T-cell reconstitution after alpha-beta-depleted transplantation in children. Unique molecular identifiers were built into the TCRbeta library. TCRdb re-called the PCR reads through MiXCR, storing one row per CDR3 protein. The profile shows approximately 490,000 distinct CDR3 sequences, around 13% of them singletons. The ends lost 2 bases at V and 5 bases at J; junction bases unmatched: 8. This CDR3 has 16 amino acids. CDR1 and CDR2 from the germline V gene are SQVTM and ANQGSEA. The source was PBMCs from the stem cell graft donor, collected from the stem cell graft. The sequence was obtained from a human donor who donated a stem cell graft to a child with combined immunodeficiency. The J gene is TRBJ2-3, the V gene TRBV29-1, with 12 bases aligning to TRBD2. In DNA, the CDR3 is TGCAGCGTTGAAAGAAGGACTAGCGGGACAATAGATACGCAGTATTTT. Protein sequence: CSVERRTSGTIDTQYF.